This T cell receptor beta chain originates from a study of blood T cell repertoires in COVID-19. Germline V CDR1 and CDR2: SQVTM, ANQGSEA. V shed 1 base and J shed 8 bases, with 15 bases lying between them. This CDR3 has 14 amino acids. Original methodology: For nucleated cells, counts were estimated from reference gene primer amplification. The table came from immunoSEQ multiplex PCR; TCRdb's copy has only in-frame clones and leaves some out. D and trimming come from the DNA, and the V and J calls and clone size come from that table. The top ten clones hold roughly 15% of a sample with 150,000 or so clones, 82% of them seen once.

This receptor was obtained from a human donor with acute or convalescent COVID-19. The donor label of this sample is uncertain. The chain is built from TRBV29-1 and TRBJ2-1; the D gene is possibly TRBD2 (6 bases). The material sequenced was peripheral blood. The CDR3 region has the DNA TGCAGCGTTGAAGTGGGTGGGAAGCGGGATGAGCAGTTCTTC. Translation: CSVEVGGKRDEQFF.